The clone carrying this TCR beta chain came up a few times. The use of a sample-barcoded 5' primer and a J-beta primer mix characterized a second PCR of about 6 to 12 cycles. Each cDNA molecule, via a template-switch adaptor with 12 random nucleotides, was tagged. TCRdb analysed the 5' RACE reads with MiXCR anew, one entry per CDR3 protein. The table records roughly 700,000 distinct CDR3 sequences, approximately 30% of them present only once. The sample comes from a study of blood T cells in healthy people across ages. This TCR derives from a woman older than 75 in good health. Sequencing was carried out using blood.

CDR3 sequence (DNA): TGTGCCAGCAGTGATCCCGGGACGGCATACGAGCAGTACTTC. As protein: CASSDPGTAYEQYF. The chain is built from TRBV2 and TRBJ2-7; perhaps D is TRBD1 or TRBD2 (5 bases each). Trimming took off 3 bases at V and 4 bases at J, with 13 bases between the two ends. Germline V lookup: CDR1 SNHLY, CDR2 FYNNEI. This CDR3 contains 14 residues.